This T cell receptor (beta chain) comes out of a study of blood T cell repertoires in COVID-19. Data came from immunoSEQ multiplex PCR; TCRdb stores just in-frame clones and leaves some out. The repertoire holds about 35,000 clones, with 82% as singletons. This TCR was recovered from a man older than 75 with active or convalescent COVID-19. Sequenced sample: peripheral blood.

The CDR3 DNA reads TGTGCCAGTGCAAAACCTAGCCGCTCCTACGAGCAGTACTTC. Translation gives CASAKPSRSYEQYF. V gene TRBV6-5 combines with J gene TRBJ2-7, with D possibly TRBD2 on 5 matching bases. CDR3 length equals 14 residues. The V gene lost 9 bases and the J gene lost 0 bases, with 15 bases spanning the gap. Germline values: CDR1 MNHEY, CDR2 SVGAGI.